This is a list of T cell receptor beta chains from one sample in a study of OX40 agonist ivuxolimab in advanced cancers. Clones were read by immunoSEQ multiplex PCR, and TCRdb kept only the in-frame ones, dropping some. The table has 60,000 to 75,000 clones, around 88% seen once. Sequencing was performed on CD4+ or CD8+ T cells sorted from blood, taken in a trial of the OX40 agonist ivuxolimab. The receptors come from an adult with an advanced solid tumor such as melanoma, head and neck, liver or kidney cancer. The CDR3 runs from the conserved cysteine through the conserved F or W.

cdr3_aa: CASLQGISVNTEAFF
v_call: TRBV5-1
j_call: TRBJ1-1

cdr3_aa: CASGKDRADTQYF
v_call: TRBV12-5
j_call: TRBJ2-3

cdr3_aa: CASSQDEAGYTDTQYF
v_call: TRBV4-2
j_call: TRBJ2-3

cdr3_aa: CASSVPGGTQYF
v_call: TRBV6-4
j_call: TRBJ2-3

cdr3_aa: CASSRVGELFF
v_call: TRBV25-1
j_call: TRBJ2-2

cdr3_aa: CASSSVGGFTGELFF
v_call: TRBV5-5
j_call: TRBJ2-2

cdr3_aa: CASSFGGDTEAFF
v_call: TRBV5-5
j_call: TRBJ1-1

cdr3_aa: CAWSVRDRSPLHF
v_call: TRBV30
j_call: TRBJ1-6

cdr3_aa: CASSQQSSYEQYF
v_call: TRBV18
j_call: TRBJ2-7

cdr3_aa: CAIARGLAYEQYF
v_call: TRBV6-6
j_call: TRBJ2-7

cdr3_aa: CASGVQANQPQHF
v_call: TRBV2
j_call: TRBJ1-5

cdr3_aa: CASSGGANVLTF
v_call: TRBV9
j_call: TRBJ2-6

cdr3_aa: CASLRQWRNEQYF
v_call: TRBV2
j_call: TRBJ2-7

cdr3_aa: CASSLDRGQAGELFF
v_call: TRBV5-4
j_call: TRBJ2-2

cdr3_aa: CASRNPGQGYNEQFF
v_call: TRBV27
j_call: TRBJ2-1

cdr3_aa: CASSGDRRYNEQFF
v_call: TRBV6-5
j_call: TRBJ2-1

cdr3_aa: CASSYAGQGAGGYTF
v_call: TRBV6-5
j_call: TRBJ1-2

cdr3_aa: CASSREGQDYNEQFF
v_call: TRBV18
j_call: TRBJ2-1

cdr3_aa: CASNTGSGLIQYF
v_call: TRBV5-1
j_call: TRBJ2-4